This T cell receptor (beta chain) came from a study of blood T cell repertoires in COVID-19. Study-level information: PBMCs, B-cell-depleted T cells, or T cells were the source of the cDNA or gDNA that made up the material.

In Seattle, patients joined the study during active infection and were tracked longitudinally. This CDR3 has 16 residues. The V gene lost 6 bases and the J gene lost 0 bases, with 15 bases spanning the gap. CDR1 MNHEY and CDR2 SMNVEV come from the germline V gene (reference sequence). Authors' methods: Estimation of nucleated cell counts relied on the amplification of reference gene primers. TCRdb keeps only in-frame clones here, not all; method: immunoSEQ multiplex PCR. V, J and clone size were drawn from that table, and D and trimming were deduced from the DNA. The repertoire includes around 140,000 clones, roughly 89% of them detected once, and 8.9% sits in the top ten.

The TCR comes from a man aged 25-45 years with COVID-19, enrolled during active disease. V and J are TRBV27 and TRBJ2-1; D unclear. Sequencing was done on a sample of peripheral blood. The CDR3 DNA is TGTGCCAGCAGCCCCGAAGGAGCGACCTCCTACAATGAGCAGTTCTTC. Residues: CASSPEGATSYNEQFF.